This T cell receptor (beta chain) appears in the sequencing data of a study of early T cells in non-severe SARS-CoV-2 infection. Germline-derived CDR1 and CDR2 are SSHAT and FNYEAQ (reference sequence). The CDR3 length is 16 residues. TCRdb re-called the 5' RACE reads with MiXCR, one entry per CDR3 protein. Seen here are tens of thousands of distinct CDR3 sequences, around 11% observed once, and the top ten hold 2.5% to 3%. In this sample, this clonotype turned up a few times. One junction end disagrees with the germline gene, perhaps due to a read error. The source was whole blood, collected at baseline. This sequence originates from an adult who was a healthcare worker with PCR-confirmed SARS-CoV-2 infection or an uninfected control (not recorded which). The chain couples TRBV7-7 to TRBJ2-3; D is undetermined. The CDR3 protein is CASSSPCGYSTDTQYF. The CDR3 DNA reads TGTGCTAGCAGCTCCCCTTGTGGGTACAGCACAGATACGCAGTATTTT.